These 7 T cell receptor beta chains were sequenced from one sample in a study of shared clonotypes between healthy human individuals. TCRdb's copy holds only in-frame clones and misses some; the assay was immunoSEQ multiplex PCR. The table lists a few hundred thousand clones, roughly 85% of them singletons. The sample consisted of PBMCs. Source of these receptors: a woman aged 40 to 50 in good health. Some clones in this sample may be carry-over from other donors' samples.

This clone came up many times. CDR3 nucleotide sequence: TGTGCCAGTAGTATGACGTTGAACACTGAAGCTTTCTTT. Encoded protein: CASSMTLNTEAFF. The gene calls are TRBV19 and TRBJ1-1; D is ambiguous. Germline-derived CDR1 and CDR2 are LNHDA and SQIVND (reference sequence). This CDR3 region has 13 residues. The V gene lost 3 bases and the J gene lost 0 bases, with 5 bases spanning the gap.

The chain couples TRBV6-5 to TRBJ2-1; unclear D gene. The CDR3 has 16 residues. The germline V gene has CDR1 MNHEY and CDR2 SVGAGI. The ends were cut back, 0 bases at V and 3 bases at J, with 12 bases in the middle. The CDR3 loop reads CASSYSASLGYNEQFF. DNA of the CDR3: TGTGCCAGCAGTTACTCTGCTTCTTTGGGCTACAATGAGCAGTTCTTC.

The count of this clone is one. In DNA, the CDR3 is TGTGCCAGCAGCCCCGGCCAGGCCCCCTCCAGGACTCAGCCCCAGCATTTT. It is translated as CASSPGQAPSRTQPQHF. The rearrangement uses TRBV12-1 and TRBJ1-5. TRBV12-1 is recorded as a pseudogene. The CDR3 has 17 amino acids.

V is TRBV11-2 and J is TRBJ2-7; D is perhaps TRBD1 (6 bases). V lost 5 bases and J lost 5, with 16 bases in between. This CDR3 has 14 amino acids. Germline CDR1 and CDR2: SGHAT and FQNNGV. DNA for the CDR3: TGTGCCAGCAGCCAACTACTACAGGGCAACGAGCAGTACTTC. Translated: CASSQLLQGNEQYF.

The CDR3 bases are TGCGCCAGCAGCCACGCCTCAGTGGGATACAATGAGCAGTTCTTC. Translating it yields CASSHASVGYNEQFF. J is TRBJ2-1 and V is TRBV4-1; no clear D gene. The CDR3 consists of 15 residues. The germline V gene encodes CDR1 MGHRA and CDR2 YSYEKL. Trimming took off 3 bases at V and 4 bases at J, with 13 bases between the two ends.

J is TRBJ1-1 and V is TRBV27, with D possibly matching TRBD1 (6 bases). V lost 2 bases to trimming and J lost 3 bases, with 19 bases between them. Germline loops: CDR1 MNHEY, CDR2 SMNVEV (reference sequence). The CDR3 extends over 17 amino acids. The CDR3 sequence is CASSLPRDTFYHTEAFF. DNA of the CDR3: TGTGCCAGCAGTTTACCCCGGGACACCTTCTATCACACTGAAGCTTTCTTT.

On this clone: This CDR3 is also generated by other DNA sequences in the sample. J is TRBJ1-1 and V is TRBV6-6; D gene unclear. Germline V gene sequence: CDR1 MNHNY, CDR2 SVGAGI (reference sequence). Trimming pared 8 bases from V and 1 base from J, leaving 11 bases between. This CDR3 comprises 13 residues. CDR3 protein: CASGTGSNTEAFF. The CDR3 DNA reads TGTGCCAGCGGTACGGGCTCGAACACTGAAGCTTTCTTT.